The clone carrying this T cell receptor (beta chain) has more than one count but fewer than ten. TCRdb fed the reads into MiXCR, producing one record per CDR3 protein. The sample holds about 360,000 distinct CDR3 sequences, about a sixth seen once. This record comes from a study of T cell repertoires in cytomegalovirus infection. Study background: Evidence of both CMV infection and a matching HLA type came from public TCR beta signatures.

The CDR3 contains 16 residues. The V end was cut by 6 bases, the J end by 0 bases, with 16 bases between. CDR1 is MNHNY and CDR2 is SVGAGI in the germline V gene (reference sequence). Input material: PBMCs. This sequence joins TRBV6-6 and TRBJ2-3; possible D gene TRBD1, 6 bases. The sequence derives from a human donor in good health (CMV status not recorded). Some clones in this sample may be carry-over from other donors' samples. CDR3 DNA sequence: TGTGCCAGCAGCCCGGGACAAGTCTCTAGCACAGATACGCAGTATTTT. It specifies CASSPGQVSSTDTQYF.